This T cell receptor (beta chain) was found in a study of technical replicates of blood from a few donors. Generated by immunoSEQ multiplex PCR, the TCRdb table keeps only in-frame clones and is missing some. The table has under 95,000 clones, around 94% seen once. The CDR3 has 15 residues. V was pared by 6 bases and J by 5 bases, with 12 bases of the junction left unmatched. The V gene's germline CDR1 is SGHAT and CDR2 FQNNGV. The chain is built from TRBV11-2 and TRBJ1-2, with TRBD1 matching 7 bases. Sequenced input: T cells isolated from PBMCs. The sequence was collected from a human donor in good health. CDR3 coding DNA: TGTGCCAGCAGTCCCGTCCGCGGGACAGTATATGGCTACACCTTC. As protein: CASSPVRGTVYGYTF. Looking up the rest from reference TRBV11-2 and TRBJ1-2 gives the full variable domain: EAGVAQSPRYKIIEKRQSVAFWCNPISGHATLYWYQQILGQGPKLLIQFQNNGVVDDSQLPKDRFSAERLKGVDSTLKIQPAKLEDSAVYLCASSPVRGTVYGYTFGSGTRLTVV.